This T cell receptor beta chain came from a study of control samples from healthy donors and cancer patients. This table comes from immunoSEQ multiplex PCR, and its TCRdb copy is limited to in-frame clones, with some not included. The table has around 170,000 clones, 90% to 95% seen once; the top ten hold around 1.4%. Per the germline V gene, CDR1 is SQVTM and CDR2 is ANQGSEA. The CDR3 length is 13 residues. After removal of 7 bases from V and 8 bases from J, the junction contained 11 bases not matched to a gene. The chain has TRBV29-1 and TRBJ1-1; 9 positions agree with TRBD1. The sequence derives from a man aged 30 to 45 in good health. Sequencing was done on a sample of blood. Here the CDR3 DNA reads TGCAGCGGCGGGGACAGGGCCCGGAGGGAAGCTTTCTTT. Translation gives CSGGDRARREAFF.